This T cell receptor (beta chain) was sequenced for a study of blood T cell repertoires in COVID-19. In the study overall: Material from acute and convalescent COVID-19 was sourced from the United States, Italy and Spain. Nucleic acid was either cDNA or gDNA, and it came from T cells, B-cell-depleted T cells, or PBMCs.

Original handling: Nucleated cell number was recorded as an estimate derived from reference gene primer amplification. TCRdb's copy holds only in-frame clones and misses some; the assay was immunoSEQ multiplex PCR. Clonal size and the V and J genes are those of that table, whereas D and trimming came from the DNA. The sample carries 65,000 to 85,000 clones, 80% to 90% recorded once. With regard to this clone: At one boundary the junction diverges from the germline segment, which might be a read error.

This CDR3 contains 16 residues. CDR1 is SGHTA, CDR2 FQGTGA, per germline. The receptor was derived from a man older than 75 with COVID-19, enrolled during active disease. The sample taken for sequencing was peripheral blood. The V and J genes are TRBV7-3 and TRBJ2-7; 11 positions match TRBD2. CDR3: CASSITSGGGSYEQYF. CDR3 nucleotides: TGTGCCAGCAGCATAACTAGCGGGGGAGGTTCCTACGAGCAGTACTTC.